This is a list of T cell receptor beta chains from one sample in a study of T cell repertoires in cytomegalovirus infection. Antigens of these TCRs are unknown. Each CDR3 protein gets one entry after TCRdb re-called the reads with MiXCR. The sample contains some 800,000 distinct CDR3 sequences, around a third of which appear only once. The sample consisted of cultured CD8+ T cells from PBMCs, taken from culture after CMV antigen stimulation. The receptors derive from a human donor in good health (CMV status not recorded). Some clones in this sample may be carry-over from other donors' samples. CDR3s include the opening cysteine and the closing phenylalanine or tryptophan. D genes are given only for firm matches. Clone size is given for some rows only: seen once, a few or many times, or a class if the clone is expanded.

-,-,TRBJ1-1,TRBV15,15,CATSRDTALDTEAFF,TGTGCCACCAGCAGAGACACCGCATTGGACACTGAAGCTTTCTTT
-,TRBD2,TRBJ2-3,TRBV7-8,16,CASSLAAGGLTDTQYF,TGTGCCAGCAGCTTAGCCGCGGGGGGACTCACAGATACGCAGTATTTT
few,TRBD1,TRBJ1-1,TRBV12-5,14,CASGPWTGNTEAFF,TGTGCTAGTGGTCCTTGGACAGGGAACACTGAAGCTTTCTTT
-,-,TRBJ2-1,TRBV6-2/TRBV6-3,14,CASGQRSSYNEQFF,TGTGCCAGCGGCCAACGGAGCTCCTACAATGAGCAGTTCTTC
few,-,TRBJ1-5,TRBV5-6,15,CASSKLRGGDQPQHF,TGTGCCAGCAGCAAACTGCGGGGAGGGGATCAGCCCCAGCATTTT
few,TRBD2,TRBJ2-2,TRBV6-5,15,CASSYSAGSTGELFF,TGTGCCAGCAGTTACTCAGCGGGGAGCACCGGGGAGCTGTTTTTT
-,TRBD1,TRBJ1-2,TRBV19,16,CASTYRGKEYVNGYTF,TGTGCCAGTACCTACAGGGGAAAAGAATATGTTAATGGCTACACCTTC
-,TRBD1,TRBJ1-2,TRBV19,15,CASSILQGPNYGYTF,TGTGCCAGTAGTATCTTACAGGGGCCCAACTATGGCTACACCTTC
-,-,TRBJ2-7,TRBV27,11,CASSSGKEQYF,TGTGCCAGCAGTTCTGGGAAAGAGCAGTACTTC
-,TRBD1,TRBJ2-1,TRBV11-2,13,CASSKTGRNEQFF,TGTGCCAGCAGCAAGACAGGGCGCAATGAGCAGTTCTTC
once,-,TRBJ1-1,TRBV2,14,CASSDPLGPTGAFF,TGTGCCAGCAGTGACCCCCTAGGGCCAACTGGAGCTTTCTTT
few,-,TRBJ2-3,TRBV5-5,13,CATDNSQVRTQYF,TGTGCCACGGACAATTCCCAGGTCCGGACGCAGTATTTT
-,TRBD1,TRBJ1-1,TRBV15,15,CATSKKGQGNTEAFF,TGTGCCACCAGCAAAAAAGGACAGGGGAACACTGAAGCTTTCTTT
few,TRBD1,TRBJ1-1,TRBV2,14,CASSAGQVNTEAFF,TGTGCCAGCAGTGCCGGACAGGTGAACACTGAAGCTTTCTTT
many,-,TRBJ1-2,TRBV6-6,14,CASRGEQLYIGYTF,TGTGCCTCGCGGGGGGAACAGCTCTATATTGGCTACACCTTC
once,TRBD1,TRBJ1-1,TRBV7-8,16,CASSLAMQGARSEAFF,TGTGCCAGCAGCTTAGCGATGCAGGGGGCTAGGTCTGAAGCTTTCTTT
-,-,TRBJ1-2,TRBV7-2,15,CASSPKGGLYYGYTF,TGTGCCAGCAGCCCGAAGGGGGGCCTCTACTATGGCTACACCTTC
-,-,TRBJ2-1,TRBV5-6,13,CASSLKPHHEQFF,TGTGCCAGCAGCTTGAAACCCCACCATGAGCAGTTCTTC
-,TRBD1,TRBJ1-5,TRBV19,16,CASSISGQGANQPQHF,TGTGCCAGTAGTATATCGGGACAGGGGGCAAATCAGCCCCAGCATTTT
few,-,TRBJ2-2,TRBV5-6,16,CASSLLTEATTGELFF,TGTGCCAGCAGCTTGCTGACAGAGGCGACCACCGGGGAGCTGTTTTTT
many,TRBD1,TRBJ2-3,TRBV7-2,14,CARTTGTGSDTQYF,TGTGCCAGAACCACCGGGACAGGGTCAGATACGCAGTATTTT
-,-,TRBJ2-5,TRBV7-3,18,CASSLNPLGGAYQETQYF,TGTGCCAGCAGCTTAAACCCACTTGGGGGGGCCTATCAAGAGACCCAGTACTTC
-,-,TRBJ2-2,TRBV12-3/TRBV12-4,14,CASTPSSGPGELFF,TGTGCCAGCACCCCGTCGTCAGGGCCCGGGGAGCTGTTTTTT
-,-,TRBJ1-4,TRBV5-8,15,CASSAGTELNEKLFF,TGTGCCAGCAGTGCCGGGACGGAACTTAATGAAAAACTGTTTTTT
-,-,TRBJ2-7,TRBV7-6,14,CASSLGQVSYEQYF,TGTGCCAGCAGCTTAGGACAGGTCTCCTACGAGCAGTACTTC
many,TRBD1,TRBJ2-5,TRBV4-2,12,CASSQLQGAQYF,TGTGCCAGCAGCCAACTACAGGGGGCCCAGTACTTC
-,-,TRBJ1-2,TRBV6-5,18,CASSYLSSAGAPNYGYTF,TGTGCCAGCAGTTACTTATCGTCGGCAGGCGCCCCTAACTATGGCTACACCTTC
many,TRBD2,TRBJ2-1,TRBV7-9,11,CASSLGGEQFF,TGTGCCAGCAGCTTGGGGGGGGAGCAGTTCTTC
once,-,TRBJ2-7,TRBV5-1,14,CASDVGPRHHEQYF,TGCGCCAGCGACGTTGGGCCTCGCCACCACGAGCAGTACTTC
-,-,TRBJ2-2,TRBV7-9,15,CASSLGLSGARQLFF,TGTGCCAGCAGCTTAGGCCTTAGCGGAGCCCGGCAGCTGTTTTTT
few,-,TRBJ1-6,TRBV12-3/TRBV12-4,14,CASRDSGVRSPLHF,TGTGCCAGCAGGGACTCAGGGGTGAGATCACCCCTCCACTTT
-,TRBD1,TRBJ1-2,TRBV29-1,12,CSEGGGGHGYTF,TGCAGCGAGGGAGGGGGCGGTCATGGCTACACCTTC
-,-,TRBJ1-2,TRBV5-6,17,CASSSGTGLASFYGYTF,TGTGCCAGCAGCTCCGGGACGGGACTCGCTAGCTTCTATGGCTACACCTTC
-,-,TRBJ2-1,TRBV10-2,13,CASSMGPRDEQFF,TGCGCCAGCAGTATGGGACCTCGAGATGAGCAGTTCTTC
once,-,TRBJ2-5,TRBV27,15,CASSFLGGRQETQYF,TGTGCCAGCAGTTTCCTCGGGGGGCGGCAAGAGACCCAGTACTTC
-,-,TRBJ1-1,TRBV7-6,15,CASSLLDTRDTEAFF,TGTGCCAGCAGCTTATTAGACACTCGCGACACTGAAGCTTTCTTT
few,-,TRBJ2-2,TRBV12-3/TRBV12-4,15,CASSLALSHTGELFF,TGTGCCAGCAGTTTAGCTCTCTCCCACACCGGGGAGCTGTTTTTT
few,-,TRBJ1-1,TRBV19,17,CASSIEIWGIPNTEAFF,TGTGCCAGTAGTATAGAAATTTGGGGGATCCCGAACACTGAAGCTTTCTTT
few,TRBD1,TRBJ1-1,TRBV6-8,15,CASSTTGGWNTEAFF,TGTGCCAGCAGTACGACAGGGGGCTGGAACACTGAAGCTTTCTTT
-,-,TRBJ1-2,TRBV7-9,14,CASSYLATTYGYTF,TGTGCCAGCAGCTACCTCGCGACAACCTATGGCTACACCTTC
-,-,TRBJ1-2,TRBV19,14,CASSASDSNYGYTF,TGTGCCAGTAGTGCCTCGGACAGTAACTATGGCTACACCTTC
-,TRBD1,TRBJ2-2,TRBV5-5,14,CASSKGQGTGELFF,TGTGCCAGCAGCAAAGGACAGGGAACCGGGGAGCTGTTTTTT
-,-,TRBJ2-2,TRBV14,16,CASSLTGRVNTGELFF,TGTGCCAGCAGCCTGACAGGGAGGGTGAACACCGGGGAGCTGTTTTTT
-,-,TRBJ1-1,TRBV7-4,9,CASSLSDFF,TGTGCCAGCAGCTTGAGTGATTTCTTT
few,TRBD2,TRBJ2-3,TRBV9,15,CASSAISGDTDTQYF,TGTGCCAGCAGCGCGATTAGCGGGGACACAGATACGCAGTATTTT
-,TRBD1,TRBJ1-6,TRBV28,17,CASSLSPGQGYNSPLHF,TGTGCCAGCAGTTTATCTCCGGGACAGGGGTATAATTCACCCCTCCACTTT
-,-,TRBJ1-6,TRBV7-9,13,CASSEEGNSPLHF,TGTGCCAGCAGCGAGGAGGGCAATTCACCCCTCCACTTT
-,-,TRBJ2-5,TRBV7-9,11,CASSLTRTQYF,TGTGCCAGCAGCTTAACGCGGACCCAGTACTTC
few,-,TRBJ1-1,TRBV7-9,14,CASSSIEANTEAFF,TGTGCCAGCAGCTCTATCGAGGCGAACACTGAAGCTTTCTTT
-,TRBD2,TRBJ2-1,TRBV7-6,15,CASSLRTSGENEQFF,TGTGCCAGCAGCTTAAGGACTAGCGGGGAGAATGAGCAGTTCTTC
few,-,TRBJ1-1,TRBV12-5,14,CASGLAVGNTEAFF,TGTGCTAGTGGTTTGGCCGTAGGGAACACTGAAGCTTTCTTT
many,TRBD2,TRBJ2-1,TRBV7-8,16,CASSLVVGGEHNEQFF,TGTGCCAGCAGCTTAGTGGTCGGGGGGGAACACAATGAGCAGTTCTTC
-,TRBD2,TRBJ2-3,TRBV7-3,18,CASSSATSGGAGTDTQYF,TGTGCCAGCAGCTCCGCGACTAGCGGGGGGGCCGGGACAGATACGCAGTATTTT
-,TRBD2,TRBJ2-7,TRBV7-9,15,CVSSPGRGGPNEQYF,TGTGTCAGCAGCCCAGGGCGGGGGGGCCCGAACGAGCAGTACTTC
-,-,TRBJ2-3,TRBV7-2,14,CASTPGASQNTQYF,TGTGCCAGCACCCCTGGGGCTAGCCAGAATACGCAGTATTTT